These 22 T cell receptor beta chains came from one sample sequenced in a study of blood T cell repertoires in COVID-19. The method was immunoSEQ multiplex PCR; TCRdb's version includes in-frame clones alone and lacks a portion of them. The table includes under 200,000 clones, 83% detected once. The material sequenced was peripheral blood. These receptors were collected from a human donor in a cohort sampled during active COVID-19.

This sequence joins TRBV11-2 and TRBJ1-5; D unclear. The germline V and J ends were trimmed by 5 bases and 2 bases, with 4 bases remaining between them. Germline-derived CDR1 and CDR2 are SGHAT and FQNNGV. The CDR3 has 12 amino acids. The CDR3 region has the DNA TGTGCCAGCAGCAGAGGCAATCAGCCCCAGCATTTT. It yields the protein CASSRGNQPQHF.

V is TRBV18 and J is TRBJ2-7; 8 positions match TRBD2. This CDR3 has 17 residues. J gave up 4 bases and V 4 bases, and 15 bases lay outside the gene matches. CDR1 is KGHSH and CDR2 is LQKENI in the germline V gene. CDR3 sequence reads: CASSLSLVSGNWYEQYF. DNA of the CDR3: TGTGCCAGCTCACTAAGCCTTGTTAGCGGGAATTGGTACGAGCAGTACTTC.

The rearrangement uses TRBV5-1 and TRBJ2-5, with 9 bases matching TRBD2. The CDR3 contains 13 residues. Unmatched junction bases numbered 4, after V lost 6 bases and J lost 4 bases. CDR1 is SGHRS and CDR2 is YFSETQ in the germline V gene. The CDR3 loop is CASNAGGLETQYF. CDR3 DNA sequence: TGCGCCAGCAACGCGGGGGGGTTAGAGACCCAGTACTTC.

The chain is built from TRBV11-2 and TRBJ1-1; 7 positions match TRBD1. The germline CDR1 and CDR2 sequences are SGHAT and FQNNGV. Trimming at V came to 2 bases and at J to 7 bases, leaving 4 bases not matched to a gene. The CDR3 runs to 13 residues. CDR3 in amino acids: CASSLNRGGEAFF. The CDR3, as DNA: TGTGCCAGCAGCTTAAACAGGGGTGGTGAAGCTTTCTTT.

The chain employs TRBV5-4 and TRBJ2-5, with 8 nucleotides matching TRBD2. The trim removed 0 bases at V and 2 bases at J, leaving 6 bases unmatched. CDR3 length equals 16 residues. Germline V gene lookup returns CDR1 SGHNT and CDR2 YYREEE (reference sequence). The CDR3 loop reads CASSLGASGRQETQYF. The CDR3 DNA is TGTGCCAGCAGCTTGGGGGCTAGCGGGCGACAAGAGACCCAGTACTTC.

This clone appeared once. This chain's CDR3 is CASSPNDRYFYGYTF. CDR3 bases: TGTGCCAGCAGTCCGAACGACAGGTATTTCTATGGCTACACCTTC. The rearrangement links TRBV28 to TRBJ1-2; perhaps TRBD1 as D (6 bases). The germline gives CDR1 MDHEN, CDR2 SYDVKM. Trimming removed 5 bases at V and 4 bases at J, with 17 bases between. This CDR3 comprises 15 residues.

This rearrangement joins TRBV2 to TRBJ1-2; 7 bases fit TRBD1. The junction had 17 bases not matched to a gene; V was cut back by 6 bases and J by 1 base. CDR3 length: 18 residues. Germline V gene sequence: CDR1 SNHLY, CDR2 FYNNEI. The CDR3 nucleotides are TGTGCCAGCAGAGAGATCCCGGGACAGTCAAACTTTAACTATGGCTACACCTTC. Amino acids: CASREIPGQSNFNYGYTF.

This sequence joins TRBV7-2 and TRBJ2-7; 9 bases agree with TRBD2. The CDR3 sequence is 14 residues long. The V gene's germline CDR1 is SGHTA and CDR2 FQGNSA. J gave up 0 bases and V 5 bases, and 2 bases lay outside the gene matches. The CDR3 DNA reads TGTGCCAGCAGCGTTAGCGGGGGCTCCTACGAGCAGTACTTC. It codes for CASSVSGGSYEQYF.

The chain combines TRBV19 with TRBJ2-3; 10 bases match TRBD2. This CDR3 is built from 14 residues. V shed 4 bases and J 3 bases; nucleotides not matched to a gene: 1. Per the germline V gene, CDR1 is LNHDA and CDR2 is SQIVND (reference sequence). The CDR3 DNA is TGTGCCAGTAGTAATAGCGGGGGGACAGATACGCAGTATTTT. Its protein product is CASSNSGGTDTQYF.

This sequence joins TRBV3-1 (or the pseudogene TRBV3-2) and TRBJ1-2; 10 bases are shared with TRBD1. The CDR3 consists of 13 residues. V lost 1 base, J lost 11 bases, and 4 bases stayed unmatched. Germline lookup yields CDR1 LGHDT and CDR2 YNNKEL (reference sequence). CDR3 region: CASSQGDRGKYTF. The DNA for the CDR3 is TGTGCCAGCAGCCAAGGGGACAGGGGAAAATACACCTTC.

In this sample, this clone turned up once. This chain connects TRBV10-3 to TRBJ1-4, with D maybe TRBD1 (5 bases). This CDR3 contains 14 residues. Trimming removed 0 bases at V and 8 bases at J, with 10 bases between. The V gene's germline CDR1 is ENHRY and CDR2 SYGVKD. CDR3 coding DNA: TGTGCCATCAGTGAGTCGACGGCAGGGGAAAAACTGTTTTTT. Amino acids: CAISESTAGEKLFF.

V and J are TRBV27 and TRBJ2-3; TRBD2 matches 9 bases. The junction had 8 bases not matched to a gene; V was cut back by 6 bases and J by 4 bases. CDR1 and CDR2 from the germline V gene are MNHEY and SMNVEV (reference sequence). This CDR3 contains 15 residues. In DNA form, the CDR3 reads TGTGCCAGCAGAGTGCATAGCGGGAGCGCAGATACGCAGTATTTT. It is translated as CASRVHSGSADTQYF.

V is TRBV9 and J is TRBJ1-2; tentatively, D is TRBD1 (6 bases). Germline V lookup: CDR1 SGDLS, CDR2 YYNGEE. The CDR3 has 14 residues. V was cut by 4 bases and J by 4 bases, with 14 bases left in between. The CDR3 is CASSRGTGPYGYTF. In nucleotides, the CDR3 is TGTGCCAGCAGCCGGGGTACAGGGCCCTATGGCTACACCTTC.

V usage is TRBV9 and J usage is TRBJ1-6; weak D call: TRBD1 (5 bases). The CDR3 extends over 15 amino acids. CDR1 SGDLS and CDR2 YYNGEE come from the germline V gene. Trimming stripped 1 base from V and 0 bases from J, with 5 bases between. The CDR3 DNA is TGTGCCAGCAGCGTAACAGGCTCCTATAATTCACCCCTCCACTTT. Protein product: CASSVTGSYNSPLHF.

This clone was observed once. The rearrangement uses TRBV19 and TRBJ2-3; D uncertain. The V end lost 6 bases, the J end lost 2 bases, and 6 bases lay between the germline ends. CDR3 length: 12 amino acids. Germline V gene lookup returns CDR1 LNHDA and CDR2 SQIVND (reference sequence). The CDR3 DNA sequence: TGTGCCAGTAGACAGATCACAGATACGCAGTATTTT. Its translation: CASRQITDTQYF.

This chain uses TRBV28 with TRBJ2-7, with 8 positions matching TRBD1. Per germline, CDR1 MDHEN and CDR2 SYDVKM. The CDR3 length is 14 residues. With V trimmed by 6 bases and J by 7 bases, 11 bases remained unmatched. CDR3 in amino acids: CASSPRTGPREQYF. In nucleotides, the CDR3 is TGTGCCAGCAGCCCCCGGACAGGGCCAAGGGAGCAGTACTTC. The whole variable domain, filled in from reference TRBV28 and TRBJ2-7, reads DVKVTQSSRYLVKRTGEKVFLECVQDMDHENMFWYRQDPGLGLRLIYFSYDVKMKEKGDIPEGYSVSREKKERFSLILESASTNQTSMYLCASSPRTGPREQYFGPGTRLTVT.

CDR3 sequence: CASSLRDTQYF. In DNA, the CDR3 is TGTGCCAGCAGCTTACGGGATACGCAGTATTTT. The chain joins TRBV7-9 to TRBJ2-3; D is unclear. Germline assignment: CDR1 SEHNR and CDR2 FQNEAQ (reference sequence). The length of the CDR3 is 11 residues. The V and J ends lost 2 bases and 6 bases respectively, with 3 bases between them.

The V call is TRBV7-8, the J call TRBJ1-2; D ambiguous. V lost 5 bases to trimming and J lost 8 bases, with 12 bases between them. Germline V gene sequence: CDR1 SGHVS, CDR2 FQNEAQ. The CDR3 has 12 residues. Here the CDR3 reads CASSVQRGGYTF. Written as DNA, the CDR3 is TGTGCCAGCAGCGTTCAGCGCGGGGGCTACACCTTC.

The chain combines TRBV5-5 with TRBJ2-3, with a possible D match to TRBD2 (6 bases). The CDR3 extends over 17 amino acids. V was shortened by 1 base and J by 3 bases, with 18 bases between the two germline ends. CDR1 and CDR2 from the germline V gene are SGHKS and YYEKEE (reference sequence). The CDR3, as DNA: TGTGCCAGCAGCTTGAGGTTTCAGGCAGGGAGGACAGATACGCAGTATTTT. Its translation is CASSLRFQAGRTDTQYF.

This sequence joins TRBV7-3 and TRBJ2-3; possibly TRBD1 for D (5 bases). The CDR3 is 12 amino acids. Per the germline V gene, CDR1 is SGHTA and CDR2 is FQGTGA. V gave up 5 bases and J gave up 8 bases, with 11 bases separating them. The CDR3 sequence is CASSQGLGTQYF. The CDR3 DNA reads TGTGCCAGCAGCCAGGGCTTGGGTACGCAGTATTTT.

The V gene is TRBV7-2, the J gene TRBJ2-7; the match to TRBD2 covers 7 bases. From germline, CDR1 is SGHTA and CDR2 FQGNSA. The trim removed 5 bases at V and 3 bases at J, leaving 4 bases unmatched. The CDR3 consists of 13 residues. CDR3 protein: CASSPPGGYEQYF. Written as DNA, the CDR3 is TGTGCCAGCAGCCCCCCGGGGGGCTACGAGCAGTACTTC.

The chain is built from TRBV5-1 and TRBJ2-7, with TRBD1 identical over 7 bases. This CDR3 region has 15 residues. The germline CDR1 and CDR2 sequences are SGHRS and YFSETQ. J lost 2 bases, V lost 5 bases, and 10 bases had no gene match. CDR3 coding DNA: TGCGCCAGCAGAACCTCCGGGACAGCGACCTACGAGCAGTACTTC. It is translated as CASRTSGTATYEQYF.